This T cell receptor (beta chain) emerged from a study of shared clonotypes between healthy human individuals. Findings and caveats of the study: Naive subsets, compared against memory subsets, generally had larger estimated richness values. With a handful of donors compared, around 5% of naive CD4 clonotypes were shared. A reduction in generation probabilities was seen for non-shared clonotypes relative to those shared by all four donors.

Trimming cost V 6 bases and J 0 bases, with 10 bases left between them. From germline, CDR1 is WSHSY and CDR2 SAAADI. The CDR3 spans 14 residues. Splitting the CD4+ cells yielded a CD45RA+ naive subset and a CD45RA-negative memory subset. On this clone itself: Its antigen is unknown.

The method was immunoSEQ multiplex PCR; TCRdb's version includes in-frame clones alone and lacks a portion of them. The sample consists of about 1 million clones, about 76% of them appearing once. The chain recombines TRBV10-2 with TRBJ2-3; D not resolved. Sample: memory CD4+ T cells sorted from blood. The sample's subset: CD45RA-negative fraction. This clonotype originated in a man aged 18 to 35 in good health. The CDR3 spells CASRTEDSTDTQYF. CDR3 nucleotides: TGCGCCAGCAGGACGGAAGATAGCACAGATACGCAGTATTTT.